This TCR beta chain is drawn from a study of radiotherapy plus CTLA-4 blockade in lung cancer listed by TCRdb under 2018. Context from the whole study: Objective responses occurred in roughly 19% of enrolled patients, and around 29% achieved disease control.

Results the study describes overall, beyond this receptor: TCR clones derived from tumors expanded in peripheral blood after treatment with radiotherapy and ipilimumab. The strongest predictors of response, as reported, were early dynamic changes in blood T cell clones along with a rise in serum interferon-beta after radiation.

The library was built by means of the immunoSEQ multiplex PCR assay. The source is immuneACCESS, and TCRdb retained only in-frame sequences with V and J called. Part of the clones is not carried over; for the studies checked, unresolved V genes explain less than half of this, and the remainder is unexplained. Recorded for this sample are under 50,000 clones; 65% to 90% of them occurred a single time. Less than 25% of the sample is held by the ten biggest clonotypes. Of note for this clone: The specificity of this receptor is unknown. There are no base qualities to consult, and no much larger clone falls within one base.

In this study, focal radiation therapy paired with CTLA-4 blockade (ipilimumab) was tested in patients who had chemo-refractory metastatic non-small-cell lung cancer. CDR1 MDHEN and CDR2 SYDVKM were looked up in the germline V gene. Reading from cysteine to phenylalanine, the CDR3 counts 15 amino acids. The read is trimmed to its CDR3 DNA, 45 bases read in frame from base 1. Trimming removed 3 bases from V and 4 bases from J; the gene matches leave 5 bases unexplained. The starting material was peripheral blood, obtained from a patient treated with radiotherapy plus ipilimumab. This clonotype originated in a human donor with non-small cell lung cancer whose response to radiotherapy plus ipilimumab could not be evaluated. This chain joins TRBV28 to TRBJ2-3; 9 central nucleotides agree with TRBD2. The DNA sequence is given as TGTGCCAGCAGTTTTAGCGGGAGAGGGGCAGATACGCAGTATTTT. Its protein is CASSFSGRGADTQYF.